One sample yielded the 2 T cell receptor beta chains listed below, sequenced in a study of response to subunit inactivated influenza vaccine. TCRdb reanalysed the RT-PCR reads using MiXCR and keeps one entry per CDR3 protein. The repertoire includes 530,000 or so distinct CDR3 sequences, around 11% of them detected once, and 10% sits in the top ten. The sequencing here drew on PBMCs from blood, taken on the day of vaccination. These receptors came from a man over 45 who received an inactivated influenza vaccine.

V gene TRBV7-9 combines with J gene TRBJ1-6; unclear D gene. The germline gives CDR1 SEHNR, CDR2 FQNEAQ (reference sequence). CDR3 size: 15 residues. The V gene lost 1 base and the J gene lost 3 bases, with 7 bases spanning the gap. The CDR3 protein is CASSLGLLYNSPLHF. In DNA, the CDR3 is TGTGCCAGCAGCTTAGGACTGCTCTATAATTCACCCCTCCACTTT.

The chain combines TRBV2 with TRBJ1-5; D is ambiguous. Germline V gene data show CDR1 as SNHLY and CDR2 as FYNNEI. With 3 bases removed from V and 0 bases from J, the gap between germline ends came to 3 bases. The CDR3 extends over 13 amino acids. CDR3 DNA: TGTGCCAGCAGTGACAGTAGCAATCAGCCCCAGCATTTT. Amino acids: CASSDSSNQPQHF.